The next 15 T cell receptor beta chains were all read from a single sample in a study of glioma-infiltrating T cells (dated by TCRdb to about 2016). Reads for this sample came from an Illumina MiSeq. The iRepertoire nested amplicon-rescue multiplex PCR (arm-PCR) platform was used to amplify TCR alpha and beta CDR3 regions from RNA. TCRdb took the public reads, trimmed them with fastp at Q25, ran MiXCR for clone calling and kept in-frame beta chains. Each CDR3 protein gets just one entry, which takes the most common genes and DNA from the rows behind it. This sample holds about 410,000 distinct CDR3 sequences; 35% to 45% were observed only once. In total, the top ten clones hold more than 10% of the sample. What was sequenced was glioma tissue, nonneoplastic brain tissue, or PBMCs (not recorded which). The receptors come from a human donor with low-grade glioma or glioblastoma, undergoing nonglioma brain surgery, or in good health (not recorded which).

There are a few counts of this clonotype. The chain employs TRBV19 and TRBJ2-1; 7 nucleotides match TRBD1. Trimming cost V 0 bases and J 1 base; bases outside gene matches: 0. Germline V gene sequence: CDR1 LNHDA, CDR2 SQIVND (reference sequence). The CDR3 has 15 amino acids. The DNA for the CDR3 is TGTGCCAGTAGTATAGAACAGGGGTCCTACAATGAGCAGTTCTTC. This sequence encodes CASSIEQGSYNEQFF. Full variable domain (missing parts from reference TRBV19 and TRBJ2-1): DGGITQSPKYLFRKEGQNVTLSCEQNLNHDAMYWYRQDPGQGLRLIYYSQIVNDFQKGDIAEGYSVSREKKESFPLTVTSAQKNPTAFYLCASSIEQGSYNEQFFGPGTRLTVL.

In nucleotides, the CDR3 is TGTGCCAGCATTCCGGGACTAGCGTCGCCTGAGCAGTTCTTC. Translation: CASIPGLASPEQFF. The chain joins TRBV12-3 or TRBV12-4 to TRBJ2-1, with TRBD2 identical over 10 bases. The CDR3 length is 14 residues. With 7 bases clipped from V and 9 bases from J, the junction kept 9 bases outside the gene matches.

The V call is TRBV27, the J call TRBJ2-6; D remains ambiguous. The germline CDR1 and CDR2 sequences are MNHEY and SMNVEV (reference sequence). The CDR3 is 16 residues long. Trimming removed 9 bases from V and 0 bases from J, with 15 bases in between. CDR3 coding DNA: TGTGCCAGAAGCATCCTATCGAGCTCTGGGGCCAACGTCCTGACTTTC. Encoded protein: CARSILSSSGANVLTF.

This chain uses TRBV4-2 with TRBJ2-3; 12 nucleotides agree with TRBD2. V lost 0 bases, J lost 6 bases, and 10 bases stayed unmatched. Looked up from germline, CDR1 is LGHNA and CDR2 is YNFKEQ. The CDR3 runs 18 residues. The CDR3 is CASSQETSGSYPLDTQYF. The CDR3, as DNA: TGTGCCAGCAGCCAAGAGACTAGCGGGAGTTATCCGCTCGATACGCAGTATTTT.

This clonotype was detected once. Possible read error: a much larger clone is one base away. The chain employs TRBV20-1 and TRBJ2-5; D ambiguous. Germline V gene lookup returns CDR1 DFQATT and CDR2 SNEGSKA (reference sequence). This CDR3 has 15 residues. The CDR3 bases are TGCAGTGCTTCAGAGAGGTGGAGCAGGAAAGAGACCCTGTACTTC. It codes for CSASERWSRKETLYF.

Comments on this clonotype: A single base separates this from a much larger clone, so it may be a read error. The chain carries TRBV20-1 and TRBJ1-5; D is unresolved. From germline, CDR1 is DFQATT and CDR2 SNEGSKA (reference sequence). CDR3 length equals 16 residues. Here the CDR3 reads CSAREWTANSNQHQHF. In DNA form, the CDR3 reads TGCAGTGCTAGAGAGTGGACGGCTAATAGCAATCAGCACCAGCATTTT.

This clonotype was seen only once. A much larger clone sits a single nucleotide away, making a read error possible. This chain joins TRBV20-1 and TRBJ1-1; a possible D gene is TRBD1 (5 bases). The ends were cut back, 6 bases at V and 3 bases at J, with 14 bases in the middle. The CDR3 runs 13 residues. Germline-derived CDR1 and CDR2 are DFQATT and SNEGSKA (reference sequence). The CDR3 sequence is CSATQGSDTEAFF. The CDR3 bases are TGCAGTGCCACCCAGGGATCGGACACTGAAGCTTTCTTT.

This chain uses TRBV7-9 with TRBJ2-5; D unclear. The germline V and J ends were trimmed by 5 bases and 8 bases, with 18 bases remaining between them. The CDR3 totals 14 residues. Germline CDR1 is SEHNR and CDR2 is FQNEAQ (reference sequence). The CDR3 nucleotides read TGTGCCAGCAGCGAACGCGGCCTCGCAGGAACCCAGTACTTC. As protein: CASSERGLAGTQYF.

The chain recombines TRBV19 with TRBJ2-7; the match to TRBD2 covers 13 bases. The CDR3 loop spans 17 amino acids. Per germline, CDR1 LNHDA and CDR2 SQIVND (reference sequence). J lost 0 bases, V lost 3 bases, and 5 bases had no gene match. The CDR3 DNA is TGTGCCAGTAGTATTGGGACTAGCGGGACTATCTCCTACGAGCAGTACTTC. It translates to CASSIGTSGTISYEQYF. The variable domain in full, with the rest retrieved from reference TRBV19 and TRBJ2-7, is DGGITQSPKYLFRKEGQNVTLSCEQNLNHDAMYWYRQDPGQGLRLIYYSQIVNDFQKGDIAEGYSVSREKKESFPLTVTSAQKNPTAFYLCASSIGTSGTISYEQYFGPGTRLTVT.

In the case of this clonotype: A clone one base away is much larger, so this may be a read error. Written as DNA, the CDR3 is TGTGCCAGCACCTCCGCAACCCCGGCACAGGGCCCCTACGAGCAGTACTTC. As protein: CASTSATPAQGPYEQYF. This chain joins TRBV6-1 and TRBJ2-7, with D possibly matching TRBD1 (6 bases). V was pared by 7 bases and J by 2 bases, with 24 bases between. The length of the CDR3 is 17 residues. CDR1 is MNHNS and CDR2 is SASEGT in the germline V gene.

This clonotype occurred many times. The V and J genes are TRBV27 and TRBJ2-1; TRBD2 might be the D (6 bases). The V gene lost 4 bases and the J gene lost 3 bases, with 13 bases spanning the gap. Germline V gene sequence: CDR1 MNHEY, CDR2 SMNVEV (reference sequence). The CDR3 is 15 residues long. This CDR3 is CASSSIGGFYNEQFF. CDR3 DNA: TGTGCCAGCAGTTCTATAGGAGGGTTCTACAATGAGCAGTTCTTC.

This clonotype was detected many times. The chain recombines TRBV6-1 with TRBJ2-3; D gene unclear. The germline V gene has CDR1 MNHNS and CDR2 SASEGT. Deletions cut 5 bases from V and 2 bases from J, with 8 bases between. The CDR3 consists of 13 residues. The DNA of the CDR3 is TGTGCCAGCAGTTACGTGCACACAGATACGCAGTATTTT. It encodes CASSYVHTDTQYF.

This chain links TRBV11-2 with TRBJ1-3; D is undetermined. The CDR3 length is 14 residues. V dropped 5 bases and J dropped 3 bases, with 11 bases sitting between them. Looked up from germline, CDR1 is SGHAT and CDR2 is FQNNGV. The CDR3: CASSRRGGGNTIYF. CDR3 nucleotide sequence: TGTGCCAGCAGCCGCCGGGGAGGTGGAAACACCATATATTTT.

In its sample, this clonotype was seen a few times. The J gene is TRBJ2-1, the V gene TRBV4-2, with 9 bases that match TRBD2. CDR1 and CDR2 from the germline V gene are LGHNA and YNFKEQ. The CDR3 loop spans 17 amino acids. After removal of 4 bases from V and 6 bases from J, the junction contained 13 bases not matched to a gene. The CDR3 sequence: CASSPPPGTSNFNEQFF. The DNA for the CDR3 is TGTGCCAGCAGCCCCCCTCCGGGGACTAGCAACTTCAATGAGCAGTTCTTC.

This clonotype has a handful of counts. The rearrangement uses TRBV4-1 and TRBJ1-1, with D possibly being TRBD1 (6 bases). The CDR3 is 15 residues long. Germline V lookup: CDR1 MGHRA, CDR2 YSYEKL. Trimming removed 0 bases from V and 1 base from J, with 9 bases in between. In DNA form, the CDR3 reads TGCGCCAGCAGCCAAGAGGGGGCGCGGAACACTGAAGCTTTCTTT. It yields the protein CASSQEGARNTEAFF.